A single sample gave rise to the 4 T cell receptor beta chains below, sequenced in a study of CD8 T cells in Susac syndrome. An amount of RNA that ranged from about 0.45 to 1 ug was reverse transcribed with random hexamers. TCRdb re-derived calls from the immunoSEQ multiplex PCR reads in MiXCR, one entry per CDR3 protein. Of 180,000 or so distinct CDR3 sequences listed, over 85% are singletons. Sample: CD4+ T cells from PBMCs. Every receptor here comes from a human donor in good health.

V and J are TRBV29-1 and TRBJ2-3; 10 positions agree with TRBD1. Per germline, CDR1 SQVTM and CDR2 ANQGSEA. This CDR3 contains 14 residues. Germline trimming cut 3 bases from V and 3 bases from J; bases unmatched to any gene: 3. The CDR3 sequence is CSVEGTGETDTQYF. The CDR3 DNA sequence: TGCAGCGTTGAGGGGACAGGGGAAACAGATACGCAGTATTTT.

V gene TRBV11-2 combines with J gene TRBJ2-1; 9 bases match TRBD2. The germline V gene encodes CDR1 SGHAT and CDR2 FQNNGV. The CDR3 length is 15 residues. The junction had 7 bases not matched to a gene; V was cut back by 7 bases and J by 3 bases. The CDR3 loop is CASTKGSGSYNEQFF. CDR3 nucleotide sequence: TGTGCCAGCACCAAAGGTAGCGGGAGCTACAATGAGCAGTTCTTC.

This rearrangement joins TRBV20-1 to TRBJ2-3; D uncertain. The CDR3 has 14 residues. CDR1 is DFQATT and CDR2 is SNEGSKA in the germline V gene (reference sequence). The germline V and J ends were trimmed by 6 bases and 5 bases, with 18 bases remaining between them. The CDR3 DNA sequence: TGCAGTGCACGCAAAACCTTGGTGGGAGATACGCAGTATTTT. Encoded protein: CSARKTLVGDTQYF.

The chain links TRBV24-1 to TRBJ2-7; 7 bases agree with TRBD1. CDR3 length: 13 amino acids. V lost 3 bases, J lost 5 bases, and 3 bases stayed unmatched. Per germline, CDR1 KGHDR and CDR2 SFDVKD. The CDR3 nucleotides are TGTGCCACCAGTGATACAGGGGTCAACGAGCAGTACTTC. It codes for CATSDTGVNEQYF.